One and the same sample provided the 4 T cell receptor beta chains below, sequenced in a study of blood T cell repertoires in COVID-19. Sequencing was performed with immunoSEQ multiplex PCR; in TCRdb, only in-frame clones are kept and a portion is missing. Among some 170,000 clones, 75% to 90% were seen once, and the ten largest hold approximately 8%. What was sequenced was peripheral blood. Receptors originate from a woman aged 60 to 75 with acute or convalescent COVID-19.

V is TRBV5-1 and J is TRBJ2-2, with 9 bases aligning to TRBD2. There are 17 residues in the CDR3. CDR1 and CDR2 from the germline V gene are SGHRS and YFSETQ. Germline trimming cut 0 bases from V and 7 bases from J; bases unmatched to any gene: 10. CDR3 amino acids: CASSLGASGNIGGELFF. For the CDR3, the DNA is TGCGCCAGCAGCTTGGGAGCTAGCGGGAATATTGGCGGGGAGCTGTTTTTT.

The gene calls are TRBV5-1 and TRBJ1-1, with 10 bases matching TRBD1. The junction had 14 bases not matched to a gene; V was cut back by 5 bases and J by 1 base. Germline lookup yields CDR1 SGHRS and CDR2 YFSETQ. This CDR3 spans 18 amino acids. The CDR3 sequence is CASSHGQGGMSSNTEAFF. The CDR3 nucleotides read TGCGCCAGCAGTCACGGACAGGGGGGGATGAGCTCGAACACTGAAGCTTTCTTT. The whole variable domain, filled in from reference TRBV5-1 and TRBJ1-1, reads KAGVTQTPRYLIKTRGQQVTLSCSPISGHRSVSWYQQTPGQGLQFLFEYFSETQRNKGNFPGRFSGRQFSNSRSEMNVSTLELGDSALYLCASSHGQGGMSSNTEAFFGQGTRLTVV.

This clone was counted between two and nine times. This sequence joins TRBV19 and TRBJ2-1; TRBD2 agrees at 10 bases. The germline V gene has CDR1 LNHDA and CDR2 SQIVND (reference sequence). The CDR3 is 15 amino acids. Trimming removed 6 bases from V and 5 bases from J; junction bases left unmatched: 7. The CDR3 DNA is TGTGCCAGTAGACCGGGACTAGCGCGACACAATGAGCAGTTCTTC. This encodes CASRPGLARHNEQFF.

This chain uses TRBV9 with TRBJ1-1; D is possibly TRBD1 (5 bases). Trimming cost V 7 bases and J 0 bases, with 16 bases left between them. CDR3 length: 15 residues. Germline V CDR1 and CDR2: SGDLS, YYNGEE. The CDR3 loop reads CASERIVGVNTEAFF. CDR3 nucleotide sequence: TGTGCCAGCGAGCGCATTGTAGGGGTGAACACTGAAGCTTTCTTT.